This is a list of T cell receptor beta chains from one sample in a study of CD8+ T cells in alopecia areata. TCRdb keeps only in-frame clones here, not all; method: immunoSEQ multiplex PCR. This table holds hundreds of thousands of clones, 65% to 70% found once. The source was CD4+ T cells sorted from blood, collected at week 0. The receptors come from a human donor with alopecia areata. CDR3s include the opening cysteine and the closing phenylalanine or tryptophan. Each record gives: D gene, V gene, clone size, J gene, CDR3 protein, CDR3 DNA. The D gene is left open where the match is weak. Some rows mark clone size as missing; the rest say once, few, many or name a class of expanded clone.

>TRBD2|TRBV5-4|.|TRBJ2-1
CASSVRTSGGAYNEQFF
TGTGCCAGCAGCGTACGGACTAGCGGGGGGGCTTACAATGAGCAGTTCTTC
>.|TRBV9|.|TRBJ1-5
CASSVGGYSNQPQHF
TGTGCCAGCAGCGTAGGAGGTTATAGCAATCAGCCCCAGCATTTT
>.|TRBV10-3|once|TRBJ1-1
CAIRGLRTEAFF
TGTGCCATCAGAGGGTTGAGGACTGAAGCTTTCTTT
>.|TRBV29-1|.|TRBJ1-2
CSVTGQYYGYTF
TGCAGCGTGACAGGACAGTACTATGGCTACACCTTC
>.|TRBV15|.|TRBJ2-2
CATSSKRGRNTGELFF
TGTGCCACCAGCTCCAAAAGGGGCAGAAACACCGGGGAGCTGTTTTTT
>.|TRBV7-7|.|TRBJ2-1
CASSPLSYNEQFF
TGTGCTAGCAGCCCTTTGAGCTACAATGAGCAGTTCTTC
>.|TRBV30|.|TRBJ2-4
CAWSVPLAKNIQYF
TGTGCCTGGAGTGTGCCATTAGCCAAAAACATTCAGTACTTC
>TRBD1|TRBV7-8|once|TRBJ1-5
CASSTGQGYNQPQHF
TGTGCCAGCAGCACTGGACAGGGTTACAATCAGCCCCAGCATTTT
>.|TRBV5-1|.|TRBJ2-2
CASSLIEGTGELFF
TGCGCCAGCAGCTTGATAGAGGGCACCGGGGAGCTGTTTTTT
>.|TRBV6-1|.|TRBJ1-1
CASRVSRNTEAFF
TGTGCCAGCAGAGTATCCCGGAACACTGAAGCTTTCTTT
>.|TRBV29-1|.|TRBJ1-1
CSAMGHNTEAFF
TGCAGCGCTATGGGACACAACACTGAAGCTTTCTTT
>.|TRBV7-3|.|TRBJ1-1
CASSRGQNTEAFF
TGTGCCAGCAGCCGGGGACAGAACACTGAAGCTTTCTTT
>.|TRBV30|.|TRBJ2-2
CAGLTGSNTGELFF
TGTGCCGGGCTCACAGGGTCGAACACCGGGGAGCTGTTTTTT
>TRBD1|TRBV30|few|TRBJ2-7
CALELGQGAYEQYF
TGTGCCTTGGAACTCGGACAGGGGGCCTACGAGCAGTACTTC
>.|TRBV18|.|TRBJ2-3
CASSPRSGADTQYF
TGTGCCAGCTCACCAAGGTCAGGCGCAGATACGCAGTATTTT
>.|TRBV10-3|.|TRBJ2-3
CAISDRGDTDTQYF
TGTGCCATCAGTGACAGGGGGGACACAGATACGCAGTATTTT
>.|TRBV29-1|once|TRBJ2-3
CSVGPQGADTQYF
TGCAGCGTTGGGCCGCAGGGAGCAGATACGCAGTATTTT
>.|TRBV30|.|TRBJ2-7
CAWSVRPTDSYEQYF
TGTGCCTGGAGTGTCAGGCCTACCGACTCCTACGAGCAGTACTTC
>TRBD2|TRBV9|.|TRBJ2-5
CASSAPGTSGAETQYF
TGTGCCAGCAGCGCCCCCGGGACTAGCGGGGCAGAGACCCAGTACTTC
>.|TRBV11-2|.|TRBJ2-5
CASSLAGESQETQYF
TGTGCCAGCAGCTTAGCAGGGGAATCCCAAGAGACCCAGTACTTC
>.|TRBV6-5|.|TRBJ1-2
CASSYSRQYGYTF
TGTGCCAGCAGTTACTCGCGGCAGTATGGCTACACCTTC
>.|TRBV12-5|once|TRBJ1-6
CASGLGDSPLHF
TGTGCTAGTGGTTTGGGTGATTCACCCCTCCACTTT
>TRBD2|TRBV4-3|few|TRBJ2-5
CASSQDQRGVETQYF
TGCGCCAGCAGCCAAGACCAGCGGGGGGTGGAGACCCAGTACTTC
>.|TRBV29-1|.|TRBJ1-5
CSVGDRVNQPQHF
TGCAGCGTGGGCGACAGAGTCAATCAGCCCCAGCATTTT
>.|TRBV29-1|.|TRBJ2-3
CSVAITSTDTQYF
TGCAGCGTCGCGATAACTAGCACAGATACGCAGTATTTT
>TRBD1|TRBV7-9|.|TRBJ1-1
CASSRPDRGNTEAFF
TGTGCCAGCAGCCGACCAGACAGGGGGAACACTGAAGCTTTCTTT
>.|TRBV7-2|.|TRBJ2-2
CASSLEAGELFF
TGTGCCAGCAGCTTAGAAGCGGGGGAGCTGTTTTTT
>TRBD2|TRBV15|.|TRBJ2-2
CATSRSHGGANTGELFF
TGTGCCACCAGCAGATCCCATGGGGGGGCGAACACCGGGGAGCTGTTTTTT
>.|TRBV30|medium-sized|TRBJ2-1
CAWSERAEQFF
TGTGCCTGGAGCGAAAGGGCTGAGCAGTTCTTC
>.|TRBV10-3|.|TRBJ2-7
CAISQTYEQYF
TGTGCCATCAGCCAGACCTACGAGCAGTACTTC
>TRBD1|TRBV4-3|.|TRBJ1-1
CASSRLTGETEAFF
TGCGCCAGCAGCCGACTGACAGGGGAGACTGAAGCTTTCTTT
>TRBD1|TRBV5-5|.|TRBJ2-7
CASSLRQGSYEQYF
TGTGCCAGCAGCTTGCGACAGGGGAGCTACGAGCAGTACTTC